This T cell receptor beta chain was found in a study of blood T cell repertoires in COVID-19 (dated by TCRdb to 2020 to 2021). Looking at the study overall: Samples covering the acute and convalescent phases of COVID-19 were provided by collaborators in the United States, Italy and Spain. The prospective study material was composed of cDNA or gDNA derived from T cells, B-cell-depleted T cells, or PBMCs. The dataset comprised deeply sampled blood TCRbeta repertoires from subjects exposed to, actively infected with, or recovered from COVID-19. The repertoires were released in a freely available public database meant as a resource for research on the immune response to SARS-CoV-2. Samples were obtained from the ongoing ImmuneRACE study (first 160 participants) and from about 1,300 subjects provided by 6 global collaborators. The sample metadata nearly always contained a de-identified subject ID, COVID-19 status, age in years and sex. Where available, HLA class I and class II types were obtained from metadata supplied by the sample provider rather than from assay-based typing.

What the research found in general, with its limitations: The quantity of clinical and demographic metadata differed by source and by participant and was supplied without curation.

Each collaborating institution followed its own protocols to collect whole blood in K2EDTA tubes. For TCRbeta analysis, collaborator samples were shipped as frozen whole blood, as isolated PBMCs, or as DNA extracted from either sample type. TCRbeta CDR3 regions were amplified from genomic DNA by means of the immunoSEQ Assay, a bias-controlled multiplex PCR. In the authors' own workflow: Within the assay, amplification of reference gene primers was used to estimate how many nucleated cells each sample contained. Sequence reads were collapsed and filtered to measure the absolute abundance of every unique TCRbeta CDR3 rearrangement. For each sample, productive Simpson clonality was calculated as the square root of Simpson's diversity index over productive rearrangements. TCRdb limited this immuneACCESS table to in-frame rearrangements with V and J called. A share of clones is missing; checked studies link under half to unresolved V genes, and the rest is unexplained. That table gives V, J and clone size, and the DNA gave D and trimming. The sample records around 280,000 clones, around 85% of which are singletons. The top ten clonotypes cover around 4.5% of the sample.

In the case of this clone: The antigen it binds to is not known. No much larger clone is present one base from it, and per-base qualities are unavailable.

Sequencing used peripheral blood. The sequence was obtained from a woman aged 45-60 years with active or convalescent COVID-19.

Read as DNA, the sequence is TGTGCCAGCAGTTCCAGGGGTGAAGACACTGAAGCTTTCTTT. It translates to CASSSRGEDTEAFF. This sequence uses TRBV6-6 and TRBJ1-1; TRBD1 is possibly the D segment (6 matching bases). The V end loses 4 bases and the J end loses 3 bases, and a stretch of 12 bases separates them. Per the germline V gene (reference sequence), MNHNY is the CDR1 and SVGAGI is the CDR2. From the cysteine up to the phenylalanine, the CDR3 has a length of 14 residues. Only the CDR3 DNA stays, 42 bases, in frame from base 1.